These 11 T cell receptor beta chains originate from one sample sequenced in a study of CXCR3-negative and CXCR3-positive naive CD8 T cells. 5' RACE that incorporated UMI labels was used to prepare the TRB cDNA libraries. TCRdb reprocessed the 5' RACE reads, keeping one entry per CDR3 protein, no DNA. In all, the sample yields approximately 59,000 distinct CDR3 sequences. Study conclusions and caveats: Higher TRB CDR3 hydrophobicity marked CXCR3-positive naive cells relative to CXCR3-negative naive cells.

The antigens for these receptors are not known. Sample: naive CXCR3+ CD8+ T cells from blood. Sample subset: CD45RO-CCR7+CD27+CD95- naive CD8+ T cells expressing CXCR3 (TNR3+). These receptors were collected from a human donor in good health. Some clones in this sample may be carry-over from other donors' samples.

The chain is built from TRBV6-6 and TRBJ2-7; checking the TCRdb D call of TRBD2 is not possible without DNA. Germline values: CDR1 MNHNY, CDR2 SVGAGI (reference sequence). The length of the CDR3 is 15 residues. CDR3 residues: CASSYPGTSVSEQYF.

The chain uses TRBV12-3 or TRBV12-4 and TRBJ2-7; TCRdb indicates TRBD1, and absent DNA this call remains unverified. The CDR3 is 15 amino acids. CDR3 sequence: CASSTGQSLHYEHYF.

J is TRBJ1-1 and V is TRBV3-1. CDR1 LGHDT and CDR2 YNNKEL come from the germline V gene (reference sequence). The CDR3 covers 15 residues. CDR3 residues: CASSQGTGLNTEAFF.

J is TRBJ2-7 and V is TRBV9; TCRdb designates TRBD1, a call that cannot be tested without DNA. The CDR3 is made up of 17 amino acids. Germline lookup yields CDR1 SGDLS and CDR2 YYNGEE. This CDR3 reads CASSDGTGGLGYYEQYF. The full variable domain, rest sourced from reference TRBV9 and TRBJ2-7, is DSGVTQTPKHLITATGQRVTLRCSPRSGDLSVYWYQQSLDQGLQFLIQYYNGEERAKGNILERFSAQQFPDLHSELNLSSLELGDSALYFCASSDGTGGLGYYEQYFGPGTRLTVT.

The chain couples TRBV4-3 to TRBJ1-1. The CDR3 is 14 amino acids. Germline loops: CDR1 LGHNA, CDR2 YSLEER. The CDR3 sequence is CASSQALAFPEAFF.

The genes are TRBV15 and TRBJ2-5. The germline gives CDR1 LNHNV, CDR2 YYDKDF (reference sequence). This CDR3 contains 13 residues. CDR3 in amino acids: CATQEEWRETQYF.

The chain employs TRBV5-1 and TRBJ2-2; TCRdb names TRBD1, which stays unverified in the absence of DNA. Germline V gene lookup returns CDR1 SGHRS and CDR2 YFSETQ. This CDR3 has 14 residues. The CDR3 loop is CASRGQGGAGELFF.

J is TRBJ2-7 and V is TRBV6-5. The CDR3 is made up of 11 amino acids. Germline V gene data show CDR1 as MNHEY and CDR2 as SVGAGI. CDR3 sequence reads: CASSSLREQYF.

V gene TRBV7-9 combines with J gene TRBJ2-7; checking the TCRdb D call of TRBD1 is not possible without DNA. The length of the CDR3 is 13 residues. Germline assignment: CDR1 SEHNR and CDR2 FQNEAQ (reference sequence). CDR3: CASSSTGPGEQYF.

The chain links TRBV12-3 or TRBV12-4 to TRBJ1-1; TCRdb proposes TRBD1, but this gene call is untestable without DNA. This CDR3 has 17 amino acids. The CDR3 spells CASSYRTGGVGNTEAFF.

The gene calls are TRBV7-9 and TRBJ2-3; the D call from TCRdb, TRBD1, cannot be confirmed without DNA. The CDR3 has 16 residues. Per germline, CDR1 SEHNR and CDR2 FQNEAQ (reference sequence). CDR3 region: CASSPFTGGSTDTQYF.